These 2 T cell receptor beta chains were all obtained from the same sample, sequenced in a study of blood T cell repertoires in COVID-19. The data were produced by immunoSEQ multiplex PCR, yet TCRdb's version contains in-frame clones alone and is incomplete. The sample holds about 360,000 clones; more than 75% are singletons and the top ten take 3%. Material for sequencing was peripheral blood. Receptors were obtained from a human donor in a cohort sampled during active COVID-19.

This clone has a handful of counts. V and J are TRBV19 and TRBJ2-7; 10 bases align to TRBD1. The CDR3 is made up of 15 amino acids. After removal of 5 bases from V and 2 bases from J, the junction contained 6 bases not matched to a gene. Per germline, CDR1 LNHDA and CDR2 SQIVND (reference sequence). The CDR3 reads CASSPGQGGPYEQYF. Here the CDR3 DNA reads TGTGCCAGTAGTCCCGGACAGGGGGGCCCCTACGAGCAGTACTTC.

The V gene is TRBV3-1 (or the pseudogene TRBV3-2), the J gene TRBJ2-5; the D gene is possibly TRBD1 (6 bases). Germline V gene sequence: CDR1 LGHDT, CDR2 YNNKEL (reference sequence). The CDR3 spans 14 residues. Trimming took 6 bases from V and 2 from J, leaving 13 bases between them. In DNA form, the CDR3 reads TGTGCCAGCAGGGGGCGGACAGCGCAAGAGACCCAGTACTTC. This encodes CASRGRTAQETQYF.